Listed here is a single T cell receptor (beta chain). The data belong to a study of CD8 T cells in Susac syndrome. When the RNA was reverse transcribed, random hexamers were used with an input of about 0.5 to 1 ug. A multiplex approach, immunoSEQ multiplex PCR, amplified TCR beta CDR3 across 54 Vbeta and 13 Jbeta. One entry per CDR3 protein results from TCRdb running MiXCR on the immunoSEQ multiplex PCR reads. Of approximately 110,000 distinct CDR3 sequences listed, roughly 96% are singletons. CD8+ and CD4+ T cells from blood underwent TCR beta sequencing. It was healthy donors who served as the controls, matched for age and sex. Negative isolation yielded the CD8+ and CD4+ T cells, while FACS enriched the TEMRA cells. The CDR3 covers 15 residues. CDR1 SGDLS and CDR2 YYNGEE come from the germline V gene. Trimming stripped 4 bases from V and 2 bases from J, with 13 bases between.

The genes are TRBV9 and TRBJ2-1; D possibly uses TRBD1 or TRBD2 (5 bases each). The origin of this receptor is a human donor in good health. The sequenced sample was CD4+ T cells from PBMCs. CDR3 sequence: CASSSAGSTYNEQFF. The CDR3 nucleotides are TGTGCCAGCAGCAGCGCAGGGAGCACCTACAATGAGCAGTTCTTC.